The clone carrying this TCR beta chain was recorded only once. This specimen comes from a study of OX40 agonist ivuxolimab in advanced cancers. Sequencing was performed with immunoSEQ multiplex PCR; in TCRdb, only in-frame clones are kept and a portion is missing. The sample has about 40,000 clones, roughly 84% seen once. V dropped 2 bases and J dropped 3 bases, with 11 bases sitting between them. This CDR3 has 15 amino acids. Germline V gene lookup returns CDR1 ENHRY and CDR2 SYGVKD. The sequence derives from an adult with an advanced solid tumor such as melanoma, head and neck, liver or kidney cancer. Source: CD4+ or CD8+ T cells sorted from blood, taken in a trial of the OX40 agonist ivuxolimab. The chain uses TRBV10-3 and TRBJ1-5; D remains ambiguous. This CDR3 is CAISEEAANNQPQHF. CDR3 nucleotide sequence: TGTGCCATCAGTGAGGAGGCAGCCAACAATCAGCCCCAGCATTTT.